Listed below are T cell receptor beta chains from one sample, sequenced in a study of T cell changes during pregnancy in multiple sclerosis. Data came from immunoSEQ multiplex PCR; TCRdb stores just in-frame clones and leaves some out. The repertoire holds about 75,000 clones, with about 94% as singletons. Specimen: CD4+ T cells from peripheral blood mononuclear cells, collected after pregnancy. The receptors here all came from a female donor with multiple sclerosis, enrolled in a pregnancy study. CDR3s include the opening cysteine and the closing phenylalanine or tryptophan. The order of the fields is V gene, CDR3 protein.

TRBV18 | CASSPNTGGTEAFF
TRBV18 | CASSPRQTHYNEQFF
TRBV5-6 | CASSGPLAGAYNEQFF
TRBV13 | CASSNNKQGKGVYEQYF
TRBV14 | CASSQSGDTQYF
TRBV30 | CAWSPGVKETQYF
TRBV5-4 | CASSQPGQGNYGYTF
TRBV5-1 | CASSRESRPHTGELFF
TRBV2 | CASSVDWGRRETQYF
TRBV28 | CASSYPDRVDPNYGYTF
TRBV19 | CASSPWTGKNTEAFF
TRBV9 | CASSVGGLAYEQYF
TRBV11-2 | CASSLLREPETQYF